The 10 T cell receptor beta chains below all came from one sample that was sequenced in a study of spatial heterogeneity in lung cancer. Each CDR3 protein gets one entry after TCRdb re-called the 5' RACE reads with MiXCR. The sample has 2,400 or so distinct CDR3 sequences; 8% are singletons. Time point defined: sample taken at primary tumor resection. Their specific antigens are unknown. Whole-study results and caveats: Mutation tallies in tumors tracked expanded intratumoral alpha and beta TCR counts.

Sequencing was performed on lung tumor tissue, taken at surgery. The receptors derive from a female donor with early-stage non-small cell lung cancer.

The chain joins TRBV7-9 to TRBJ2-2; D is uncertain. Deletions cut 3 bases from V and 0 bases from J, with 8 bases between. The germline V gene encodes CDR1 SEHNR and CDR2 FQNEAQ (reference sequence). The CDR3 runs to 15 residues. The CDR3 DNA reads TGTGCCAGCAGCTTCGGCAGCTCGAACACCGGGGAGCTGTTTTTT. It encodes CASSFGSSNTGELFF.

J is TRBJ2-1 and V is TRBV12-3 or TRBV12-4, with 9 bases lining up with TRBD1. The CDR3 totals 15 residues. Trimming cost V 6 bases and J 0 bases; bases outside gene matches: 3. The CDR3 loop is CASRLQGASYNEQFF. The CDR3, as DNA: TGTGCCAGCAGGTTACAGGGGGCCTCCTACAATGAGCAGTTCTTC.

By share of the sample, this clonotype is medium-sized. The chain is built from TRBV7-8 and TRBJ2-7; 7 bases are a match to TRBD2. The germline V gene encodes CDR1 SGHVS and CDR2 FQNEAQ. The CDR3 length is 15 residues. Unmatched junction bases numbered 9, after V lost 5 bases and J lost 2 bases. The CDR3 protein is CASSVRERGPYEQYV. Here the CDR3 DNA reads TGTGCCAGCAGCGTCCGCGAGCGGGGACCCTACGAGCAGTACGTC.

The chain employs TRBV12-3 or TRBV12-4 and TRBJ2-1; 11 positions match TRBD1. This CDR3 spans 16 amino acids. V lost 6 bases and J lost 9; bases outside the gene matches: 13. Here the CDR3 DNA reads TGTGCCAGCAGCCTTACCGAGGACAGGGGGCGGCGTGAGCAGTTCTTC. It is translated as CASSLTEDRGRREQFF.

The table lists this clonotype with many counts. The chain joins TRBV30 to TRBJ2-7, with D unresolved. Trimming removed 0 bases from V and 3 bases from J, with 3 bases in between. CDR3 length equals 11 residues. Per germline, CDR1 GTSNPN and CDR2 SVGIG (reference sequence). CDR3 region: CAWSVDYEQYF. CDR3 nucleotide sequence: TGTGCCTGGAGTGTAGACTACGAGCAGTACTTC.

This clonotype occurred many times. The CDR3 protein is CASSQDHGGLAGVEQFF. Written as DNA, the CDR3 is TGTGCCAGCAGCCAAGATCACGGAGGACTAGCGGGAGTTGAGCAGTTCTTC. The chain is built from TRBV4-2 and TRBJ2-1, with 13 bases that match TRBD2. The junction had 8 bases not matched to a gene; V was cut back by 0 bases and J by 9 bases. The CDR3 has 17 amino acids. The germline gives CDR1 LGHNA, CDR2 YNFKEQ.

This clonotype was detected many times. The V gene is TRBV7-2, the J gene TRBJ2-5; D might be TRBD2 (6 bases). CDR3 length: 14 amino acids. From germline, CDR1 is SGHTA and CDR2 FQGNSA. Between the trimmed V and J ends, which lost 1 base and 7 bases, there was a span of 13 bases. The CDR3 DNA sequence: TGTGCCAGCAGCTTAGAATCGGGAGAGGTGACCCAGTACTTC. Encoded protein: CASSLESGEVTQYF.

This clonotype is labeled medium-sized. The chain recombines TRBV5-1 with TRBJ2-5; TRBD1 is a possible D gene (5 bases). CDR3 length equals 14 residues. The V gene's germline CDR1 is SGHRS and CDR2 YFSETQ. V was cut by 0 bases and J by 4 bases, with 10 bases left in between. CDR3 amino acids: CASSLGGQGETQYF. CDR3 DNA sequence: TGCGCCAGCAGCTTGGGGGGCCAGGGAGAGACCCAGTACTTC.

This clonotype was seen just once. The V and J genes are TRBV18 and TRBJ2-1, with D possibly TRBD1 on 6 matching bases. CDR1 KGHSH and CDR2 LQKENI come from the germline V gene. V was trimmed by 5 bases and J by 1 base, leaving 18 bases between them. CDR3 size: 17 residues. CDR3 in amino acids: CASSTTGPPLSYNEQFF. CDR3 coding DNA: TGTGCCAGCTCAACGACAGGTCCCCCCCTTTCCTACAATGAGCAGTTCTTC. The full variable domain, completed using reference TRBV18 and TRBJ2-1, is NAGVMQNPRHLVRRRGQEARLRCSPMKGHSHVYWYRQLPEEGLKFMVYLQKENIIDESGMPKERFSAEFPKEGPSILRIQQVVRGDSAAYFCASSTTGPPLSYNEQFFGPGTRLTVL.

This clonotype is medium-sized. CDR3: CSVPSSASTDTQYF. The CDR3 nucleotides are TGCAGCGTCCCATCTAGCGCTTCCACAGATACGCAGTATTTT. The J gene is TRBJ2-3, the V gene TRBV29-1, with D possibly being TRBD2 (6 bases). Germline loops: CDR1 SQVTM, CDR2 ANQGSEA. Trimming pared 6 bases from V and 2 bases from J, leaving 15 bases between. This CDR3 contains 14 residues.